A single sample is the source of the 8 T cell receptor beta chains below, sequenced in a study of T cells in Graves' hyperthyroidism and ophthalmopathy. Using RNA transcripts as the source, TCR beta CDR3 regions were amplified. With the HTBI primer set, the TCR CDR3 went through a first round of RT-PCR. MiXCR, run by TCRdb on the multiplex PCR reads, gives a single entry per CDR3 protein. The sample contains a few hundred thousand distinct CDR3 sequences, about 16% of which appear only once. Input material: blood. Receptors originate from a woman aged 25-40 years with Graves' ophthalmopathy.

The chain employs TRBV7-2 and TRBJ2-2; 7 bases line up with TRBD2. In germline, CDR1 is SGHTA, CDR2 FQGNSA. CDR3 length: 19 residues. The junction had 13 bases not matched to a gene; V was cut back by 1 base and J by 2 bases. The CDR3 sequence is CASSLGPGLTQINTGELFF. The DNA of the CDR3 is TGTGCCAGCAGCTTAGGCCCGGGACTAACGCAGATTAACACCGGGGAGCTGTTTTTT.

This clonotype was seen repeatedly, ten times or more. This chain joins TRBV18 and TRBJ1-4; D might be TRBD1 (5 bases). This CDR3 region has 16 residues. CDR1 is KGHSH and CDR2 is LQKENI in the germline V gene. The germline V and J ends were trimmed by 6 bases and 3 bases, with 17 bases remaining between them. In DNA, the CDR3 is TGTGCCAGCTCCCTAACACAGGTTTCGCCTAATGAAAAACTGTTTTTT. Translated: CASSLTQVSPNEKLFF. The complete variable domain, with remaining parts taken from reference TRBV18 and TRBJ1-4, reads NAGVMQNPRHLVRRRGQEARLRCSPMKGHSHVYWYRQLPEEGLKFMVYLQKENIIDESGMPKERFSAEFPKEGPSILRIQQVVRGDSAAYFCASSLTQVSPNEKLFFGSGTQLSVL.

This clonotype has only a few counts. The chain's CDR3 is CASSPAGGPQYF. DNA for the CDR3: TGTGCCAGCTCCCCAGCGGGAGGGCCTCAGTATTTT. The J gene is TRBJ2-3, the V gene TRBV18; 10 bases are a match to TRBD2. With 6 bases clipped from V and 12 bases from J, the junction kept 6 bases outside the gene matches. Germline values: CDR1 KGHSH, CDR2 LQKENI. The CDR3 totals 12 residues.

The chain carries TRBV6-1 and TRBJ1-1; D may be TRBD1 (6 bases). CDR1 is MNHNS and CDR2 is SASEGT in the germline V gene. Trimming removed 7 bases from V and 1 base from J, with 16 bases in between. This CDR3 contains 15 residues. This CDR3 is CASKTGMEPNTEAFF. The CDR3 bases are TGTGCCAGCAAAACAGGGATGGAACCGAACACTGAAGCTTTCTTT.

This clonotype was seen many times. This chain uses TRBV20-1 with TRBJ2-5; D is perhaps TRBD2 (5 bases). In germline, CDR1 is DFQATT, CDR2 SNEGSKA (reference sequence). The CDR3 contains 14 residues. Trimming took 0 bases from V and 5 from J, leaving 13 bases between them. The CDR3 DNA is TGCAGTGCTAGAGATCTACGGACTCCGGAGACCCAGTACTTC. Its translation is CSARDLRTPETQYF.

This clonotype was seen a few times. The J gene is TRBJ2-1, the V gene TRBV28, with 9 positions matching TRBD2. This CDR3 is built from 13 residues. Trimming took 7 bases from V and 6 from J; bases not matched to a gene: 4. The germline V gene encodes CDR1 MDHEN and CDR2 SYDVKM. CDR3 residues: CASNRGRANEQFF. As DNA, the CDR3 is TGTGCCAGCAATCGCGGGAGGGCCAATGAGCAGTTCTTC.

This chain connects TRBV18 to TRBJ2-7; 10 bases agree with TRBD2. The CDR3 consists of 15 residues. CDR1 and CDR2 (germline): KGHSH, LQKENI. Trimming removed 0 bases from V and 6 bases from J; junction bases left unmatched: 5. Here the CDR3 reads CASSPPSGRSGEQYF. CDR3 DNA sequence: TGTGCCAGCTCACCACCTAGCGGGAGGTCTGGCGAGCAGTACTTC.

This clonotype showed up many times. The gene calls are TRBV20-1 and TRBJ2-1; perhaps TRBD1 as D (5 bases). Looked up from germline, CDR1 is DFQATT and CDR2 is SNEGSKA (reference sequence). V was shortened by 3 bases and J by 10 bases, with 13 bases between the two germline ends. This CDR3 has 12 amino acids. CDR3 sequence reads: CSASPETAEQFF. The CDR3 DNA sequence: TGCAGTGCTAGCCCGGAGACAGCCGAGCAGTTCTTC.